This entry describes one TCR beta chain. Which antigen it targets is not known. No quality values exist for individual bases; no much larger clone is one base distant. This specimen belongs to a study of blood T cell repertoires in COVID-19 (dated by TCRdb to 2020 to 2021). For the study in its entirety: For ImmuneRACE Cohort 3, a participant was defined as recovered based on two consecutive negative NP/OP PCR tests, clearance by a healthcare professional, or resolution of symptoms. The samples were drawn from the first 160 participants of the ongoing ImmuneRACE study and from 1,254 subjects provided by 6 global collaborators. Subjects who had been exposed to COVID-19, were actively infected with it, or had recovered from it provided the deeply sampled blood TCRbeta repertoires that made up the dataset. Where HLA class I and class II types were available, the types were taken from metadata supplied by the sample provider, not from assay-based typing. The repertoires were released in a freely available public database meant as a resource for research on the immune response to SARS-CoV-2. The prospective study material was composed of cDNA or gDNA derived from T cells, B-cell-depleted T cells, or PBMCs. Collaborator samples came from the United States, Italy and Spain and covered acute and convalescent phases of COVID-19. A de-identified subject ID, COVID-19 status, age in years and sex were almost always included in the sample metadata.

TCRbeta CDR3 regions were amplified from genomic DNA using the immunoSEQ Assay, a bias-controlled multiplex PCR. The original pipeline was this. Nucleated cell counts per sample were estimated from amplification of reference gene primers within the assay. To quantify the absolute abundance of each unique TCRbeta CDR3 rearrangement, sequence reads were collapsed and filtered. For each sample, productive Simpson clonality was calculated by taking the square root of Simpson's diversity index across productive rearrangements. TCRdb provides this immuneACCESS table in a form limited to in-frame rearrangements. Some clones are lacking; in checked studies, under half of them reflect an unresolved V gene, and why the rest are absent is not known. From that table come the V and J calls and clone size; the DNA was used to work out D and trimming. Within this sample are roughly 150,000 clones, with 70% to 85% of them counted one time only. The ten largest clonotypes hold 19% of the sample.

Reading from cysteine to phenylalanine, the CDR3 counts 15 amino acids. CDR3 DNA only is kept here, 45 bases in frame from base 1. Broader findings and caveats from the paper: The quantity of clinical and demographic metadata differed by source and by participant and was supplied without curation.

In the prospective study, participants were about 18 to 100 years old, resided in about two dozen geographic areas of the United States, and were enrolled through a virtual design. In the prospective study, participants were assigned to cohorts based on the clinical history participants reported in a screening survey and a study questionnaire. In the prospective study, whole blood, serum and a nasopharyngeal or oropharyngeal swab were collected from each participant by mobile phlebotomists. Over a roughly 2-month period, participants in the prospective study had the option of providing additional blood draws and questionnaires. Blood samples from the prospective study were shipped frozen or at room temperature prior to DNA extraction.

The receptor was isolated from a woman aged 70-85 years in a cohort exposed to, infected with or recovered from COVID-19 (not recorded which). The sample comprised PBMCs or T cells enriched from blood (not recorded which). Recombination connected TRBV21-1 to TRBJ2-7; the table's TRBD1 call for D was not verified on the DNA. TRBV21-1 is an annotated pseudogene. CDR3 protein: CASSRQRTGTYEQYF. The nucleotide sequence reads TGTGCCAGCAGCCGCCAGCGGACAGGAACCTACGAGCAGTACTTC.